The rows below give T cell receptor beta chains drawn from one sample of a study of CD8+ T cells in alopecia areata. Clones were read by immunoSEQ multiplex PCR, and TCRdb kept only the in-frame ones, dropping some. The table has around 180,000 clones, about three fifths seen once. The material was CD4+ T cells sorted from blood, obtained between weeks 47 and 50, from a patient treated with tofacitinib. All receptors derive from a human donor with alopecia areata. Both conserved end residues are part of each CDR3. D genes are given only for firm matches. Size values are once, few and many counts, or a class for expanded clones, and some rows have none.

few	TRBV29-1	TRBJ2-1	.	CSAEGDYEQFF	TGCAGCGCAGAAGGGGATTATGAGCAGTTCTTC
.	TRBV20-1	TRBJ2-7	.	CSAPLNGEQYF	TGCAGTGCCCCCCTAAATGGCGAGCAGTACTTC
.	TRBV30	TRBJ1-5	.	CAWSVGAHSSVQPQHF	TGTGCCTGGAGTGTAGGGGCCCACAGTTCGGTTCAGCCCCAGCATTTT
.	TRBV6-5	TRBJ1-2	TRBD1	CASSRTRTGNGYTF	TGTGCCAGCAGTCGGACGAGGACAGGGAATGGCTACACCTTC
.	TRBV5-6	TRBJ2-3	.	CASSLDAGNTQYF	TGTGCCAGCAGCTTGGACGCCGGTAATACGCAGTATTTT
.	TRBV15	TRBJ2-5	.	CATSRATVGETQYF	TGTGCCACCAGCAGAGCTACAGTTGGGGAGACCCAGTACTTC
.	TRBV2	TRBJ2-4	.	CASSERRVAKNIQYF	TGTGCCAGCAGTGAACGGCGGGTAGCCAAAAACATTCAGTACTTC
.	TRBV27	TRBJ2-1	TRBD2	CASYRTGGLTYNEQFF	TGTGCCAGCTACCGAACCGGGGGACTAACCTACAATGAGCAGTTCTTC
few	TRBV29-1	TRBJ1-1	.	CSVEKRNTEAFF	TGCAGCGTTGAAAAGCGGAACACTGAAGCTTTCTTT
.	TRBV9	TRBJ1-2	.	CASKPIGPNYGYTF	TGTGCCAGCAAACCCATTGGCCCTAACTATGGCTACACCTTC
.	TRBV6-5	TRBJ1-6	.	CASSYTGPNSPLHF	TGTGCCAGCAGTTACACGGGTCCGAATTCACCCCTCCACTTT
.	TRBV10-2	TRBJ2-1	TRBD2	CASSDLAGRHNEQFF	TGCGCCAGCAGTGATTTAGCGGGGCGCCACAATGAGCAGTTCTTC
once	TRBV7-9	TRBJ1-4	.	CASSFGSDEKLFF	TGTGCCAGCAGCTTTGGGTCGGATGAAAAACTGTTTTTT
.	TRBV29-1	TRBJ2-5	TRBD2	CSVGGLAGTQETQYF	TGCAGCGTTGGGGGACTAGCGGGGACCCAAGAGACCCAGTACTTC
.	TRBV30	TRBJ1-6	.	CAWSRDGHNSPLHF	TGTGCCTGGAGCCGGGACGGCCATAATTCACCCCTCCACTTT
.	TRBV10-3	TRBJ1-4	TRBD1	CAISEGTEGGKLFF	TGTGCCATCAGTGAGGGGACAGAGGGGGGAAAACTGTTTTTT
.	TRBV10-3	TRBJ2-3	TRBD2	CAIRGIRAGSADTQYF	TGTGCCATCAGAGGAATTCGAGCGGGGTCGGCAGATACGCAGTATTTT
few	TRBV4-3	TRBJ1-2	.	CASSQEGRSIDYTF	TGCGCCAGCAGCCAAGAAGGAAGGAGTATAGACTACACCTTC
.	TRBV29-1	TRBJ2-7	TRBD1	CSVGTGASYEQYF	TGCAGCGTCGGGACAGGGGCCTCCTACGAGCAGTACTTC
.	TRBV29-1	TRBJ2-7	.	CSVESRPGNEQYF	TGCAGCGTTGAATCGCGACCAGGTAACGAGCAGTACTTC
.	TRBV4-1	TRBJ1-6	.	CASSSQVRVENSPLHF	TGCGCCAGCAGCTCTCAGGTGAGAGTCGAAAATTCACCCCTCCACTTT
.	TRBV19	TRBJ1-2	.	CASRTLNGGGYTF	TGTGCCAGTAGGACCCTCAATGGGGGCGGCTACACCTTC
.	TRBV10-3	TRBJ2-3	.	CAISPADTQYF	TGTGCCATCAGCCCGGCAGATACGCAGTATTTT
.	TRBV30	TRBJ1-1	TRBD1	CAWNRDRASTEAFF	TGTGCCTGGAATCGCGACAGGGCGAGTACTGAAGCTTTCTTT
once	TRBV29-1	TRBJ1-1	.	CSVRKNTEAFF	TGCAGCGTGCGGAAAAACACTGAAGCTTTCTTT
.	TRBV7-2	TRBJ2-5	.	CASSLGGGRTQYF	TGTGCCAGCAGCTTAGGAGGGGGTCGGACCCAGTACTTC
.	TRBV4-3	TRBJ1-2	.	CASSQDRKPRGYTF	TGCGCCAGCAGCCAAGATCGCAAGCCTCGGGGCTACACCTTC
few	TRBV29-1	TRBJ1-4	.	CSVGGRVRGQELFF	TGCAGCGTTGGAGGAAGGGTTCGGGGGCAGGAACTGTTTTTT
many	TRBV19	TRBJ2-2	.	CASSIKAVTGELFF	TGTGCCAGTAGTATAAAGGCGGTCACCGGGGAGCTGTTTTTT
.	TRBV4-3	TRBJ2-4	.	CASSQDTGLIDIQYF	TGCGCCAGCAGCCAAGACACGGGGTTGATTGACATTCAGTACTTC
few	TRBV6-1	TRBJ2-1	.	CASSPRATGNEQFF	TGTGCCAGCAGTCCACGGGCCACGGGGAATGAGCAGTTCTTC
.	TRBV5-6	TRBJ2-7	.	CASSSVRGSDEQYF	TGTGCCAGCAGCTCAGTACGGGGGAGCGACGAGCAGTACTTC
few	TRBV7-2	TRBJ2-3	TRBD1	CASSSTGSNTDTQYF	TGTGCCAGCAGCTCGACAGGGAGTAACACAGATACGCAGTATTTT
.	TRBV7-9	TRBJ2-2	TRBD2	CASSLPSGGAGIGELFF	TGTGCCAGCAGCTTACCCAGCGGGGGTGCCGGAATCGGGGAGCTGTTTTTT
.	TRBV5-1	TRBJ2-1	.	CASSPTTSNEQFF	TGCGCCAGCAGCCCAACCACCTCAAATGAGCAGTTCTTC
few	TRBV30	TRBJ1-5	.	CAWSYDSNQPQHF	TGTGCCTGGAGTTACGACTCTAATCAGCCCCAGCATTTT
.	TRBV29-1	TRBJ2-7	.	CSVGKAYEQYF	TGCAGCGTGGGTAAGGCCTACGAGCAGTACTTC
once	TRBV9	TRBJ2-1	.	CASSVGGASYNEQFF	TGTGCCAGCAGCGTGGGCGGGGCCTCCTACAATGAGCAGTTCTTC
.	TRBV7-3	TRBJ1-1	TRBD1	CASRSGQGGEAFF	TGTGCCAGCCGCTCGGGACAGGGCGGTGAAGCTTTCTTT
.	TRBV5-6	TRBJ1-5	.	CASSFTGVNQPQHF	TGTGCCAGCAGCTTCACAGGCGTCAATCAGCCCCAGCATTTT
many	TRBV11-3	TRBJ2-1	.	CASSLFSGEFNEQFF	TGTGCCAGCAGCTTATTCAGCGGCGAGTTCAATGAGCAGTTCTTC
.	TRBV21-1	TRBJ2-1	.	CATPEPYNEQFF	TGTGCCACGCCAGAGCCCTACAATGAGCAGTTCTTC
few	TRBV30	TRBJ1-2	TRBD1	CAWSPQGWEGYTF	TGTGCCTGGAGTCCACAGGGGTGGGAAGGCTACACCTTC
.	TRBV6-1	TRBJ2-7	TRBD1	CASSEAGTGGYEQYF	TGTGCCAGCAGTGAAGCTGGGACAGGGGGTTACGAGCAGTACTTC
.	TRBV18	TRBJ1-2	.	CASSQQGDGGYTF	TGTGCCAGCTCCCAACAGGGTGATGGAGGCTACACCTTC
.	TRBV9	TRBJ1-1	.	CASGIGLKNTEAFF	TGTGCCAGCGGTATAGGACTGAAGAACACTGAAGCTTTCTTT
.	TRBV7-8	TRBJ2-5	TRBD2	CASSGTSGKETQYF	TGTGCCAGCAGCGGGACTAGCGGGAAAGAGACCCAGTACTTC
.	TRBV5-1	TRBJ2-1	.	CASSLPPDDEQFF	TGCGCTTCGTCCCTCCCCCCGGACGATGAGCAGTTCTTC
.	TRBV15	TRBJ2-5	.	CATSREPLETQYF	TGTGCCACCAGCAGAGAGCCTCTGGAGACCCAGTACTTC
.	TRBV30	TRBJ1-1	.	CAWSVSREFEAFF	TGTGCCTGGAGTGTTTCCAGGGAGTTTGAAGCTTTCTTT
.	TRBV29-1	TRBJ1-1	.	CSVKGMNTEAFF	TGCAGCGTTAAGGGGATGAACACTGAAGCTTTCTTT
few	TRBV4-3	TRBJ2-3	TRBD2	CASSQERGATDTQYF	TGCGCCAGCAGCCAAGAGCGGGGGGCCACAGATACGCAGTATTTT
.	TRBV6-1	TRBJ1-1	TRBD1	CASSERQGMNTEAFF	TGTGCCAGCAGTGAAAGACAGGGCATGAACACTGAAGCTTTCTTT